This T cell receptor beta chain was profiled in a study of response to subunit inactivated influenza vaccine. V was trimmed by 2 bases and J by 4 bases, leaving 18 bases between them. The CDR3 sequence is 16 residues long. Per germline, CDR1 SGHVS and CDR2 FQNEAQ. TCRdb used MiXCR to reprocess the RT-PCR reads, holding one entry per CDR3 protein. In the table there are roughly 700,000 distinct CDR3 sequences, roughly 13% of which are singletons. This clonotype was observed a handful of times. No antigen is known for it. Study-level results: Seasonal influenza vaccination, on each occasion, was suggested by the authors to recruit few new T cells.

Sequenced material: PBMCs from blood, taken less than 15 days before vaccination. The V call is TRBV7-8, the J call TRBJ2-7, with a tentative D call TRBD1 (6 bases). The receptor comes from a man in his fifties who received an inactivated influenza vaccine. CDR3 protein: CASSLIEPWGLYEQYF. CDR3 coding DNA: TGTGCCAGCAGCTTAATAGAACCTTGGGGGCTGTACGAGCAGTACTTC. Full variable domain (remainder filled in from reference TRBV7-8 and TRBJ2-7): GAGVSQSPRYKVAKRGQDVALRCDPISGHVSLFWYQQALGQGPEFLTYFQNEAQLDKSGLPSDRFFAERPEGSVSTLKIQRTQQEDSAVYLCASSLIEPWGLYEQYFGPGTRLTVT.